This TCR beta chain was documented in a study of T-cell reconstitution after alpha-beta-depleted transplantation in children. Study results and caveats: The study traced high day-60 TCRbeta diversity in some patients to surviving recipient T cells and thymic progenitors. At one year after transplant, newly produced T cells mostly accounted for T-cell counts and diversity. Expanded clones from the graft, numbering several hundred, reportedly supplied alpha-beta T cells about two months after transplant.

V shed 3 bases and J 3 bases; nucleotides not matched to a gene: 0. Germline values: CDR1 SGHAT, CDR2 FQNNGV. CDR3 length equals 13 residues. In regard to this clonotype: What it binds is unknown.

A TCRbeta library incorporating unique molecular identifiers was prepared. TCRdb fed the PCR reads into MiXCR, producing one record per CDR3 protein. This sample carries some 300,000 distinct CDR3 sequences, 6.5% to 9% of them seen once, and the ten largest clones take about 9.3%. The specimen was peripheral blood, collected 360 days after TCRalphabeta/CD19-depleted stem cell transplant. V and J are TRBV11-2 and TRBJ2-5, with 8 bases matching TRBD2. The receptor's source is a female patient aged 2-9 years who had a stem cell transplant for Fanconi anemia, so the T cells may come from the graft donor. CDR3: CASSLTSEETQYF. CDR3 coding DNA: TGTGCCAGCAGCTTGACTAGCGAAGAGACCCAGTACTTC.